The text below deals with one T cell receptor (beta chain). With each sample, at least 5 micrograms of total RNA were extracted. Between the trimmed V and J ends, which lost 5 bases and 5 bases, there was a span of 12 bases. The CDR3 runs 13 residues. The V gene's germline CDR1 is SQVTM and CDR2 ANQGSEA. Next came a second PCR, run for about 6 to 12 cycles, which used a sample-barcoded 5' primer along with a J-beta primer mix. The template-switch adaptor was a 5' adaptor with 12 random nucleotides. It tagged each cDNA molecule. Every sample produced at least 2.5 million CDR3-containing paired-end reads. MiXCR was run by TCRdb on the 5' RACE reads, yielding one entry per CDR3 protein. This table holds about 400,000 distinct CDR3 sequences, 52% found once. This entry is derived from a study of blood T cells in healthy people across ages.

The clonotype originates from a man aged 55 to 70 in good health. Sequencing was performed on blood. V and J are TRBV29-1 and TRBJ1-4; D possibly corresponds to TRBD1 (5 bases). CDR3 region: CSVPDGGNEKLFF. CDR3 DNA: TGCAGCGTTCCAGACGGGGGAAATGAAAAACTGTTTTTT.